The entry below gives a single T cell receptor (beta chain) sequence along with its context. Its antigen is currently unknown. This specimen comes from a study of identical twins. The study, taken as a whole, reports: Twins' surplus sharing was weaker for beta out-of-frame sequences.

cDNA molecules carried unique molecular identifiers, and template switching added a universal primer site. TCRdb analysed the 5' RACE reads with MiXCR anew, one entry per CDR3 protein. There are 310,000 or so distinct CDR3 sequences in the sample; nearly 9.5% occur only once, and approximately 6.6% lies in the top ten. The germline CDR1 and CDR2 sequences are SEHNR and FQNEAQ (reference sequence). The CDR3 is 15 residues long. Trimming took off 8 bases at V and 5 bases at J, with 19 bases between the two ends. The same data also contributed to another study, on yellow fever vaccine responses in identical twins.

This sequence originates from a woman between 18 and 29 years old in good health. V is TRBV7-9 and J is TRBJ2-1; D may be TRBD2 (6 bases). The sequencing input was CD8+ T cells sorted from blood. This chain's CDR3 is CASSTRESQNNEQFF. The DNA of the CDR3 is TGTGCCAGCTCAACTCGGGAGAGCCAAAACAATGAGCAGTTCTTC. Variable domain in full (rest from reference TRBV7-9 and TRBJ2-1): DTGVSQNPRHKITKRGQNVTFRCDPISEHNRLYWYRQTLGQGPEFLTYFQNEAQLEKSRLLSDRFSAERPKGSFSTLEIQRTEQGDSAMYLCASSTRESQNNEQFFGPGTRLTVL.